The 22 T cell receptor beta chains reported below all come from one sample, sequenced in a study of CXCR3-negative and CXCR3-positive naive CD8 T cells. Libraries of TRB cDNA were made by 5' RACE and carried UMIs. TCRdb reprocessed the 5' RACE reads and reports one entry per CDR3 protein, with no DNA. The sample's table shows around 60,000 distinct CDR3 sequences. Overall study results and limits: More hydrophobic TRB CDR3s were found in CXCR3-positive naive cells than in CXCR3-negative naive cells.

No antigen is known for these receptors. Sequenced: naive CXCR3+ CD8+ T cells from blood. Subset given: CD45RO-CCR7+CD27+CD95- naive CD8+ T cells expressing CXCR3 (TNR3+). These receptor sequences come from a human donor in good health. Some clones in this sample may be carry-over from other donors' samples.

The chain uses TRBV4-3 and TRBJ1-1; checking the TCRdb D call of TRBD1 is not possible without DNA. Germline V CDR1 and CDR2: LGHNA, YSLEER. The CDR3 extends over 15 amino acids. The CDR3 sequence: CASSQPGTGKNEAFF.

The chain carries TRBV29-1 and TRBJ2-3; TCRdb picks TRBD1, but there is no DNA to check that call. The germline gives CDR1 SQVTM, CDR2 ANQGSEA. CDR3 length equals 18 residues. The CDR3 spells CSVEGYHRDADYTDTQYF.

The rearrangement joins TRBV20-1 to TRBJ1-1. The CDR3 loop spans 12 amino acids. Per germline, CDR1 DFQATT and CDR2 SNEGSKA (reference sequence). The CDR3 reads CSASSSPTEAFF.

This chain joins TRBV7-9 and TRBJ1-1; there is no DNA to check the TCRdb D call of TRBD1. The CDR3 runs 15 residues. Germline loops: CDR1 SEHNR, CDR2 FQNEAQ (reference sequence). The CDR3 sequence: CASSRRGQGHTEAFF.

The chain has TRBV7-8 and TRBJ1-6; TCRdb names TRBD1, which stays unverified in the absence of DNA. The CDR3 length is 16 residues. Germline CDR1 and CDR2: SGHVS and FQNEAQ. CDR3 protein: CASRRGQSSYNSPLHF.

This chain connects TRBV4-1 to TRBJ1-5. Germline V gives CDR1 MGHRA, CDR2 YSYEKL. The CDR3 covers 15 residues. Here the CDR3 reads CASSQGVRAAGPQHF.

The chain is built from TRBV5-1 and TRBJ1-1; TCRdb's D gene call, TRBD1, goes unchecked for lack of DNA. Per the germline V gene, CDR1 is SGHRS and CDR2 is YFSETQ. The CDR3 sequence is 12 residues long. The chain's CDR3 is CASSLEGFGAFF.

This chain connects TRBV5-6 to TRBJ2-5; the D call from TCRdb, TRBD1, cannot be confirmed without DNA. The CDR3 runs 15 residues. Per germline, CDR1 SGHDT and CDR2 YYEEEE. The CDR3 spells CASSLVRGVTETQYF.

The chain carries TRBV7-9 and TRBJ1-1; as DNA is missing, the TRBD1 call by TCRdb cannot be tested. CDR1 SEHNR and CDR2 FQNEAQ come from the germline V gene (reference sequence). The CDR3 extends over 13 amino acids. CDR3: CASSGDMAVEAFF.

The V gene is TRBV4-2, the J gene TRBJ2-7; TCRdb's D call, TRBD2, is unchecked because there is no DNA. This CDR3 is built from 15 residues. CDR1 and CDR2 from the germline V gene are LGHNA and YNFKEQ. CDR3: CASSHQRGSSYEQYF.

This chain links TRBV5-5 with TRBJ2-1. The CDR3 extends over 15 amino acids. CDR1 is SGHKS and CDR2 is YYEKEE in the germline V gene (reference sequence). This chain's CDR3 is CASSSDFSSYNEQFF.

The chain employs TRBV28 and TRBJ2-3; TCRdb gives TRBD1 as the D gene, but with no DNA this cannot be confirmed. Germline V gene lookup returns CDR1 MDHEN and CDR2 SYDVKM. This CDR3 has 15 amino acids. CDR3 sequence: CASSFPGQATDTQYF.

This chain uses TRBV4-3 with TRBJ1-4; TCRdb reports TRBD1, a call that lacks DNA to check it against. CDR1 and CDR2 from the germline V gene are LGHNA and YSLEER. The CDR3 has 14 residues. The CDR3 loop reads CASSQGGMDEKLFF.

This chain connects TRBV28 to TRBJ1-6; with no DNA, the TCRdb D assignment of TRBD1 cannot be verified. The CDR3 runs to 16 residues. CDR1 and CDR2 from the germline V gene are MDHEN and SYDVKM. The CDR3 here is CASSFADRPYNSPLHF.

V usage is TRBV20-1 and J usage is TRBJ2-6. This CDR3 has 12 amino acids. Germline loops: CDR1 DFQATT, CDR2 SNEGSKA (reference sequence). CDR3 in amino acids: CSASPGANVLTF.

The V and J genes are TRBV4-2 and TRBJ1-4; TCRdb's D gene call, TRBD1, goes unchecked for lack of DNA. The CDR3 is made up of 16 amino acids. Germline V lookup: CDR1 LGHNA, CDR2 YNFKEQ. CDR3 sequence reads: CASSQEPDPREEKLFF.

This chain links TRBV20-1 with TRBJ2-1; TCRdb picks TRBD2, but there is no DNA to check that call. CDR1 is DFQATT, CDR2 SNEGSKA, per germline (reference sequence). The CDR3 sequence is 14 residues long. This CDR3 reads CSASSGVSYNEQFF.

The chain links TRBV29-1 to TRBJ2-4; TCRdb's assignment of TRBD1 cannot be checked, as there is no DNA. The CDR3 totals 18 residues. CDR1 and CDR2 (germline): SQVTM, ANQGSEA. CDR3 amino acids: CSVVDPRAGGAGGVVQYF. Supplemented by reference TRBV29-1 and TRBJ2-4, the full variable domain reads SAVISQKPSRDICQRGTSLTIQCQVDSQVTMMFWYRQQPGQSLTLIATANQGSEATYESGFVIDKFPISRPNLTFSTLTVSNMSPEDSSIYLCSVVDPRAGGAGGVVQYFGAGTRLSVL.

The chain links TRBV15 to TRBJ1-5. Germline CDR1 and CDR2: LNHNV and YYDKDF (reference sequence). The CDR3 totals 12 residues. CDR3 region: CATSSDDQPQHF.

The chain combines TRBV7-3 with TRBJ2-1; TCRdb calls TRBD1, which cannot be checked without DNA. The CDR3 has 14 amino acids. The germline gives CDR1 SGHTA, CDR2 FQGTGA. The chain's CDR3 is CASSLRDGYNEQFF.

V is TRBV27 and J is TRBJ1-5; TCRdb's assignment of TRBD1 cannot be checked, as there is no DNA. The CDR3 is made up of 14 amino acids. CDR1 is MNHEY and CDR2 is SMNVEV in the germline V gene (reference sequence). CDR3 residues: CASSVRGAGQPQHF.

The gene calls are TRBV5-4 and TRBJ2-2. The germline gives CDR1 SGHNT, CDR2 YYREEE (reference sequence). The CDR3 has 12 amino acids. The CDR3 loop reads CASVSNTGELFF.